Below, 3 T cell receptor beta chains from the same sample are listed, as sequenced in a study of T cells in Graves' hyperthyroidism and ophthalmopathy. RNA transcripts served as the template for amplifying TCR beta CDR3 regions. When the TCR CDR3 underwent first-round RT-PCR, the HTBI primer set was used. In TCRdb, the multiplex PCR reads were re-called with MiXCR into one record per CDR3 protein. The sample shows more than 500,000 distinct CDR3 sequences, over 12% of them seen only once. The source material was blood. The receptors originated from a woman between 35 and 50 years old with Graves' ophthalmopathy.

Only a few counts were recorded for this clonotype. One base away lies a much larger clone, so this may be a sequencing read error. This rearrangement joins TRBV6-1 to TRBJ2-7; TRBD2 might be the D (5 bases). The germline V gene encodes CDR1 MNHNS and CDR2 SASEGT. This CDR3 region has 15 residues. CDR3 in amino acids: CASSVRAGGSYEQCF. CDR3 nucleotides: TGTGCCAGCAGTGTTCGGGCAGGAGGCTCCTACGAGCAGTGCTTC.

As for this clonotype: This could be a read error, since a much larger clone is one nucleotide away. The conserved phenylalanine or tryptophan normally closing the CDR3 is absent here, so this likely arose from a read error. The CDR3 DNA sequence: TGTGCCAGCAGCCTGCCCCCACAAGAGACCCAGTACCTC. Translating it yields CASSLPPQETQYL. V is TRBV7-9 and J is TRBJ2-5; D ambiguous. Germline V gene lookup returns CDR1 SEHNR and CDR2 FQNEAQ (reference sequence). The CDR3 totals 13 residues. V gave up 5 bases and J gave up 2 bases, with 9 bases separating them.

This clonotype was detected a few times. The V call is TRBV28, the J call TRBJ2-4; TRBD1 aligns across 7 bases. Germline V lookup: CDR1 MDHEN, CDR2 SYDVKM. With 5 bases clipped from V and 8 bases from J, the junction kept 9 bases outside the gene matches. The CDR3 extends over 14 amino acids. The CDR3 sequence is CASSRIGQVDIQYF. CDR3 DNA: TGTGCCAGCAGTCGGATAGGACAGGTGGACATTCAGTACTTC.